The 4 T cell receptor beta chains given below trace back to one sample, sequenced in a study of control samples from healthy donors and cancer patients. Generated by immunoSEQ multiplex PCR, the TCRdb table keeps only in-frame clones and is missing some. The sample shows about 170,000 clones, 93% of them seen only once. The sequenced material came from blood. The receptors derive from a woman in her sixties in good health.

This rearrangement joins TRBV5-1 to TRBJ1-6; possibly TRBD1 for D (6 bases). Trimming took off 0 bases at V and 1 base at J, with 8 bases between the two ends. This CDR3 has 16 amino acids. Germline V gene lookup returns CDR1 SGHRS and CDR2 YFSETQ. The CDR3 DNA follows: TGCGCCAGCAGCTTGGTCCAGGGGTCCTATAATTCACCCCTCCACTTT. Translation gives CASSLVQGSYNSPLHF.

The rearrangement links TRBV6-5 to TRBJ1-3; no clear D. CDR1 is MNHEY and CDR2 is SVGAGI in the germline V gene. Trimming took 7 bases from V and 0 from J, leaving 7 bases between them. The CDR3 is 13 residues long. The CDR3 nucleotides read TGTGCCAGCACTAAACCCTCTGGAAACACCATATATTTT. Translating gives CASTKPSGNTIYF.

In nucleotides, the CDR3 is TGTGCCAGCAGCCAGAGGGTCGGGACAGTCAGTCAGCCCCAGCATTTT. Protein: CASSQRVGTVSQPQHF. V and J are TRBV14 and TRBJ1-5; TRBD1 aligns across 7 bases. CDR3 length: 16 residues. Germline values: CDR1 SGHDN, CDR2 FVKESK. V gave up 3 bases and J gave up 6 bases; unmatched junction bases: 11.

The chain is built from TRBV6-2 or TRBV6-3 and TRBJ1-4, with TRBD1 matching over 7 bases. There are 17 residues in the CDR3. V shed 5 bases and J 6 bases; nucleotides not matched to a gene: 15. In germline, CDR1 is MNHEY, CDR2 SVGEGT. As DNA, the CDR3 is TGTGCCAGCAGTAACCGAAGAGACAGGGAGAAGGATGAAAAACTGTTTTTT. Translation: CASSNRRDREKDEKLFF.